The entry that follows covers one T cell receptor (beta chain) sequence. Its antigen remains unknown. PCR used 60 Vbeta primers and 13 Jbeta primers. Libraries were prepared by immunoSEQ multiplex PCR; TCRdb keeps only in-frame clonotypes and omits some of them. Among 90,000 to 120,000 clones listed, approximately 84% were seen once. The source of the sample is a study of cytomegalovirus exposure and HLA in healthy donors. Study results and limitations: There were a few CMV-associated chains whose specificity for CMV antigens was confirmed in vitro. Accurate predictions that matched the HLA-A and HLA-B alleles of most subjects were reportedly made from TCR beta sequences. The study listed 150 to 200 cytomegalovirus-associated TCR beta chains. A later examination showed that TCR association rates differed by HLA locus, with DRB1 most and HLA-C fewest.

Germline lookup yields CDR1 SQVTM and CDR2 ANQGSEA. V was clipped by 6 bases and J by 6 bases, with 17 bases between them. CDR3 length: 13 amino acids. Sequenced material: PBMCs. The receptor was derived from a man aged 30 to 39 in good health and CMV-seronegative. The chain carries TRBV29-1 and TRBJ1-2, with a possible D match to TRBD1 (5 bases). The CDR3 loop is CSVVGQRPHGYTF. CDR3 in DNA: TGCAGCGTGGTAGGACAACGTCCCCATGGCTACACCTTC.